These 28 T cell receptor beta chains share one sample of origin, sequenced in a study of blood T cell repertoires in COVID-19. Data came from immunoSEQ multiplex PCR; TCRdb stores just in-frame clones and leaves some out. The data show 100,000 to 120,000 clones, 70% to 90% seen once. Sequencing was carried out using peripheral blood. These receptors were taken from a man between 40 and 49 years old with acute or convalescent COVID-19.

The J gene is TRBJ2-1, the V gene TRBV5-1, with 10 bases fitting TRBD1. The trim removed 0 bases at V and 7 bases at J, leaving 10 bases unmatched. CDR3 length: 17 residues. Germline CDR1 SGHRS, CDR2 YFSETQ. The CDR3 spells CASSLGQGAFLGNEQFF. In DNA form, the CDR3 reads TGCGCCAGCAGCTTGGGACAGGGGGCTTTTCTCGGTAATGAGCAGTTCTTC. The full variable domain, with the rest looked up from reference TRBV5-1 and TRBJ2-1, is KAGVTQTPRYLIKTRGQQVTLSCSPISGHRSVSWYQQTPGQGLQFLFEYFSETQRNKGNFPGRFSGRQFSNSRSEMNVSTLELGDSALYLCASSLGQGAFLGNEQFFGPGTRLTVL.

This chain connects TRBV4-2 to TRBJ1-5; no clear D gene. Trimming cost V 0 bases and J 5 bases, with 11 bases left between them. Germline CDR1 is LGHNA and CDR2 is YNFKEQ. The CDR3 sequence is 15 residues long. CDR3 coding DNA: TGTGCCAGCAGCCAAGACCTATCAGGTCATCAGCCCCAGCATTTT. This sequence encodes CASSQDLSGHQPQHF.

This chain uses TRBV5-8 with TRBJ2-7, with 10 bases aligning to TRBD2. CDR3 length: 15 residues. V lost 3 bases and J lost 3; bases outside the gene matches: 6. Germline values: CDR1 SGHTS, CDR2 YDEGEE. The CDR3 reads CASSSKAGGRYEQYF. In nucleotides, the CDR3 is TGTGCCAGCAGCTCGAAAGCGGGGGGGCGCTACGAGCAGTACTTC.

This clone was recorded only once. The chain is built from TRBV13 and TRBJ2-1; 8 nucleotides line up with TRBD1. The CDR3 length is 15 residues. J lost 0 bases, V lost 5 bases, and 3 bases had no gene match. CDR1 is PRHDT, CDR2 FYEKMQ, per germline (reference sequence). CDR3 sequence: CASSGQGRSYNEQFF. For the CDR3, the DNA is TGTGCCAGCAGCGGACAGGGCCGCTCCTACAATGAGCAGTTCTTC. Full variable domain (outside the CDR3, taken from reference TRBV13 and TRBJ2-1): AAGVIQSPRHLIKEKRETATLKCYPIPRHDTVYWYQQGPGQDPQFLISFYEKMQSDKGSIPDRFSAQQFSDYHSELNMSSLELGDSALYFCASSGQGRSYNEQFFGPGTRLTVL.

The genes are TRBV7-3 and TRBJ2-3, with 14 bases matching TRBD2. The CDR3 has 18 amino acids. The germline V gene has CDR1 SGHTA and CDR2 FQGTGA. V lost 3 bases to trimming and J lost 2 bases; unmatched junction nucleotides: 7. In DNA form, the CDR3 reads TGTGCCAGCAGCTTGGTTGGGACTAGCGGGGGTTACACAGATACGCAGTATTTT. Protein product: CASSLVGTSGGYTDTQYF.

This chain links TRBV5-5 with TRBJ1-4, with TRBD1 matching 8 bases. Germline CDR1 and CDR2: SGHKS and YYEKEE (reference sequence). This CDR3 has 17 residues. V gave up 4 bases and J gave up 5 bases; unmatched junction bases: 13. The CDR3 bases are TGTGCCAGCAGCAAGCCAAATCCGGGACAGGTGAATGAAAAACTGTTTTTT. Translating gives CASSKPNPGQVNEKLFF.

The chain couples TRBV4-3 to TRBJ1-3, with D perhaps TRBD1 (5 bases). The CDR3 is made up of 18 amino acids. Germline assignment: CDR1 LGHNA and CDR2 YSLEER. V dropped 0 bases and J dropped 4 bases, with 19 bases sitting between them. The CDR3 DNA follows: TGCGCCAGCAGCCAAGATTACCCCGGTCCCCGACAGGGAAACACCATATATTTT. This codes for CASSQDYPGPRQGNTIYF.

This clone was seen more than once but under ten times. This chain connects TRBV10-3 to TRBJ1-5; no clear D gene. V was cut by 11 bases and J by 0 bases, with 14 bases left in between. Germline V CDR1 and CDR2: ENHRY, SYGVKD. This CDR3 comprises 14 residues. In DNA form, the CDR3 reads TGTGCCTCGCGTCTTTACAGTAGCAATCAGCCCCAGCATTTT. Translated: CASRLYSSNQPQHF.

CDR3 DNA sequence: TGTGCCAGCAGCCAAGATAGAGGGGGTGGACTCTCTGGGGCCAACGTCCTGACTTTC. Translated: CASSQDRGGGLSGANVLTF. V is TRBV3-1 (or the pseudogene TRBV3-2) and J is TRBJ2-6, with a tentative D call TRBD1 (6 bases). The CDR3 is 19 residues long. From germline, CDR1 is LGHDT and CDR2 YNNKEL (reference sequence). V was pared by 0 bases and J by 0 bases, with 15 bases between.

The chain has TRBV9 and TRBJ1-2; D gene unclear. This CDR3 is built from 17 residues. V shed 0 bases and J shed 0 bases, with 15 bases lying between them. CDR1 and CDR2 from the germline V gene are SGDLS and YYNGEE. In DNA form, the CDR3 reads TGTGCCAGCAGCGTAGACCCCGAGGAACCTCCTAACTATGGCTACACCTTC. Translated, it gives CASSVDPEEPPNYGYTF. Filled out from reference TRBV9 and TRBJ1-2, the complete variable domain reads DSGVTQTPKHLITATGQRVTLRCSPRSGDLSVYWYQQSLDQGLQFLIQYYNGEERAKGNILERFSAQQFPDLHSELNLSSLELGDSALYFCASSVDPEEPPNYGYTFGSGTRLTVV.

V gene TRBV6-4 combines with J gene TRBJ2-7; D not certain. Germline-derived CDR1 and CDR2 are MRHNA and SNTAGT. V lost 3 bases and J 4 bases, leaving 10 bases between the germline ends. CDR3 size: 13 residues. DNA of the CDR3: TGTGCCAGCAGTGATAGGCAGGTGTACGAGCAGTACTTC. Translated: CASSDRQVYEQYF.

J is TRBJ2-6 and V is TRBV5-1; 9 nucleotides match TRBD1. The V gene's germline CDR1 is SGHRS and CDR2 YFSETQ. The CDR3 consists of 19 residues. V trimming: 0 bases; J trimming: 0 bases; junction bases outside the gene matches: 7. CDR3 sequence: CASSLEGGQGYSGANVLTF. The DNA for the CDR3 is TGCGCCAGCAGCTTGGAAGGGGGACAGGGATACTCTGGGGCCAACGTCCTGACTTTC.

The rearrangement uses TRBV29-1 and TRBJ2-1; D might be TRBD1 (5 bases). Germline values: CDR1 SQVTM, CDR2 ANQGSEA. The ends were cut back, 3 bases at V and 8 bases at J, with 11 bases in the middle. There are 12 residues in the CDR3. CDR3 DNA: TGCAGCGTTGATCGGCAGGGCGATGAGCAGTTCTTC. It specifies CSVDRQGDEQFF.

V is TRBV24-1 and J is TRBJ2-1; 7 bases line up with TRBD2. Germline assignment: CDR1 KGHDR and CDR2 SFDVKD. The CDR3 has 15 amino acids. V lost 2 bases to trimming and J lost 3 bases; unmatched junction nucleotides: 3. The CDR3 loop reads CATSDSSGGYNEQFF. The DNA of the CDR3 is TGTGCCACCAGTGATTCGTCGGGGGGCTACAATGAGCAGTTCTTC.

This rearrangement joins TRBV10-3 to TRBJ1-1; the D gene is possibly TRBD1 (5 bases). The CDR3 sequence is 12 residues long. V lost 0 bases and J lost 9, with 8 bases in between. Germline values: CDR1 ENHRY, CDR2 SYGVKD. CDR3 region: CAISESQDKAFF. DNA of the CDR3: TGTGCCATCAGTGAGTCACAGGATAAAGCTTTCTTT.

The V and J genes are TRBV7-9 and TRBJ1-2; TRBD1 is a possible D gene (6 bases). This CDR3 spans 12 amino acids. V lost 1 base, J lost 10 bases, and 10 bases lay in between. Germline lookup yields CDR1 SEHNR and CDR2 FQNEAQ (reference sequence). The CDR3 region has the DNA TGTGCCAGCAGCTTAGAGGGGGTTGTCTACACCTTC. Residues: CASSLEGVVYTF.

This clone was recorded only once. The V gene is TRBV3-1 (or the pseudogene TRBV3-2), the J gene TRBJ2-7, with 7 positions matching TRBD2. CDR1 LGHDT and CDR2 YNNKEL come from the germline V gene (reference sequence). The CDR3 runs to 14 residues. Trimming took 4 bases from V and 6 from J; bases not matched to a gene: 9. The CDR3 DNA reads TGTGCCAGCAGCCCCACGACTAGCTCGCTCGAGCAGTACTTC. Protein product: CASSPTTSSLEQYF.

The chain combines TRBV5-3 with TRBJ2-3; 13 bases are shared with TRBD2. TRBV5-3 is annotated as an ORF whose role is uncertain. With V trimmed by 0 bases and J by 4 bases, 11 bases remained unmatched. This CDR3 has 19 amino acids. This chain's CDR3 is CARSLASTSGGASADTQYF. The CDR3, as DNA: TGTGCCAGAAGCTTGGCGTCTACTAGCGGGGGGGCGAGCGCAGATACGCAGTATTTT.

This rearrangement joins TRBV7-2 to TRBJ1-2, with TRBD1 matching over 8 bases. The CDR3 has 14 residues. J was trimmed by 2 bases and V by 5 bases; bases with no gene match: 4. The germline gives CDR1 SGHTA, CDR2 FQGNSA. The CDR3 DNA reads TGTGCCAGCAGCCCCAGACAGGGGAACTATGGCTACACCTTC. Translation gives CASSPRQGNYGYTF. Combining the CDR3 with reference TRBV7-2 and TRBJ1-2 gives the whole variable domain GAGVSQSPSNKVTEKGKDVELRCDPISGHTALYWYRQSLGQGLEFLIYFQGNSAPDKSGLPSDRFSAERTGGSVSTLTIQRTQQEDSAVYLCASSPRQGNYGYTFGSGTRLTVV.

This chain uses TRBV9 with TRBJ2-7; D may be TRBD1 (6 bases). In germline, CDR1 is SGDLS, CDR2 YYNGEE. The CDR3 length is 14 residues. V lost 0 bases and J lost 0, with 7 bases in between. CDR3 loop: CASSVGGPSYEQYF. As DNA, the CDR3 is TGTGCCAGCAGCGTAGGGGGGCCCTCCTACGAGCAGTACTTC.

This chain connects TRBV19 to TRBJ2-1; no definite D call. Germline V CDR1 and CDR2: LNHDA, SQIVND (reference sequence). This CDR3 comprises 14 residues. Between the trimmed V and J ends, which lost 6 bases and 7 bases, there was a span of 16 bases. CDR3 DNA: TGTGCCAGTAGACCGCCGAACTTAAAGAATGAGCAGTTCTTC. Translation: CASRPPNLKNEQFF.

Only one count was recorded for this clone. The rearrangement links TRBV6-5 to TRBJ2-1, with D maybe TRBD1 (5 bases). The CDR3 contains 12 residues. CDR1 MNHEY and CDR2 SVGAGI come from the germline V gene. The V gene lost 6 bases and the J gene lost 9 bases, with 12 bases spanning the gap. In DNA, the CDR3 is TGTGCCAGCAGGGGGCCTGCCCCTGAGCAGTTCTTC. Its protein product is CASRGPAPEQFF.

The gene calls are TRBV12-5 and TRBJ2-1; TRBD2 aligns across 7 bases. CDR1 and CDR2 (germline): LGHNT, FRNRAP. The CDR3 is 14 amino acids. The junction had 4 bases not matched to a gene; V was cut back by 6 bases and J by 2 bases. CDR3 loop: CASGPGTTYNEQFF. In nucleotides, the CDR3 is TGTGCTAGTGGCCCCGGGACTACCTACAATGAGCAGTTCTTC.

The chain links TRBV7-2 to TRBJ2-2, with a tentative D call TRBD2 (6 bases). The germline V gene encodes CDR1 SGHTA and CDR2 FQGNSA. V was pared by 5 bases and J by 1 base, with 14 bases between. The CDR3 runs 16 residues. The CDR3 DNA follows: TGTGCCAGCAGCACCCCTCGACTAGGGAACACCGGGGAGCTGTTTTTT. It codes for CASSTPRLGNTGELFF.

Worth noting for this clone: Mismatch with germline at one junction end may stem from a read error. The chain recombines TRBV6-1 with TRBJ2-7; 11 bases line up with TRBD1. The CDR3 contains 14 residues. From germline, CDR1 is MNHNS and CDR2 SASEGT. This chain's CDR3 is CASREGQGAYEQYF. CDR3 sequence (DNA): TGTGCCAGCAGGGAAGGACAGGGGGCTTACGAGCAGTACTTC.

The V and J genes are TRBV15 and TRBJ2-7; TRBD1 aligns across 9 bases. The CDR3 is 15 residues long. Germline CDR1 reads LNHNV; CDR2 reads YYDKDF (reference sequence). V lost 5 bases and J lost 3; bases outside the gene matches: 8. CDR3 nucleotides: TGTGCCACCAGCGTAGGGACAGGGAGAATCTACGAGCAGTACTTC. Protein: CATSVGTGRIYEQYF.

The V gene is TRBV5-1, the J gene TRBJ2-1, with 11 positions matching TRBD1. The CDR3 is 16 amino acids. With V trimmed by 4 bases and J by 6 bases, 9 bases remained unmatched. The germline V gene encodes CDR1 SGHRS and CDR2 YFSETQ. As DNA, the CDR3 is TGCGCCAGCAGCCCACACCCGGGACAGGGGGTCAATGAGCAGTTCTTC. Translated: CASSPHPGQGVNEQFF. The whole variable domain, remainder taken from reference TRBV5-1 and TRBJ2-1, is KAGVTQTPRYLIKTRGQQVTLSCSPISGHRSVSWYQQTPGQGLQFLFEYFSETQRNKGNFPGRFSGRQFSNSRSEMNVSTLELGDSALYLCASSPHPGQGVNEQFFGPGTRLTVL.

The CDR3 DNA sequence: TGTGCCAGTAGTATAGATGTGTTCCCTGGCGGGGGGCCTAATACGCAGTATTTT. Translated: CASSIDVFPGGGPNTQYF. The chain employs TRBV19 and TRBJ2-3; 8 bases agree with TRBD2. CDR3 length equals 18 residues. The germline V gene has CDR1 LNHDA and CDR2 SQIVND (reference sequence). V was clipped by 0 bases and J by 7 bases; unmatched bases: 15.